This TCR beta chain was recovered during a study of shared clonotypes between healthy human individuals. Study conclusions and caveats: Though the depth was large, rarefaction showed that sorted-subset sequencing was incomplete. Compared with memory subsets, naive subsets generally had larger estimated richness.

All donors qualified as healthy HIV-negative adults and had experienced no recent acute infections or vaccinations. To note about this clone: The antigen remains undetermined.

Trimming pared 4 bases from V and 2 bases from J, leaving 12 bases between. The germline V gene has CDR1 SGHDT and CDR2 YYEEEE. This CDR3 is built from 14 residues. The study ran the assay at deep level. Clones were sequenced by immunoSEQ multiplex PCR, and TCRdb holds only the in-frame ones, with some missing. The data show some 1,600,000 clones, approximately 98% seen once. This rearrangement joins TRBV5-6 to TRBJ2-5, with D possibly TRBD2 on 5 matching bases. The source is a young man in good health. The sample was naive CD4+ T cells sorted from blood. The sample's subset: CD45RA+ positively selected. CDR3 amino acids: CASSPPDLQETQYF. The DNA for the CDR3 is TGTGCCAGCAGCCCCCCGGACTTGCAAGAGACCCAGTACTTC.